Below, 3 T cell receptor beta chains from the same sample are listed, as sequenced in a study of T cells after posttransplantation cyclophosphamide. Clones were read by immunoSEQ multiplex PCR, and TCRdb kept only the in-frame ones, dropping some. The table lists about 19,000 clones, approximately 90% of them singletons. Cyclophosphamide on days +3 and +4 followed busulfan-fludarabine conditioning and a marrow graft. Source: PBMCs, taken after allogeneic stem cell transplant with posttransplant cyclophosphamide. These receptors all come from a female patient aged 40 to 50 who received an allogeneic stem cell transplant from a related donor, was CMV-positive, and had no GVHD. Some T cells may be graft donor cells.

The chain links TRBV9 to TRBJ2-7, with TRBD2 matching 11 bases. V shed 0 bases, J shed 2 bases, and the junction held 1 base outside the gene matches. Germline values: CDR1 SGDLS, CDR2 YYNGEE. CDR3 length equals 15 residues. CDR3 residues: CASSVGLAGTYEQYF. In nucleotides, the CDR3 is TGTGCCAGCAGCGTAGGACTAGCGGGGACCTACGAGCAGTACTTC.

This rearrangement joins TRBV2 to TRBJ1-2, with 11 bases fitting TRBD1. Germline CDR1 SNHLY, CDR2 FYNNEI. V dropped 3 bases and J dropped 9; count of bases not matched to a gene: 12. The CDR3 totals 16 residues. The chain's CDR3 is CASSDISRDRGIRYTF. CDR3 in DNA: TGTGCCAGCAGTGACATAAGCCGGGACAGGGGGATTCGCTACACCTTC.

The genes are TRBV10-1 and TRBJ2-4; TRBD2 is a possible D gene (6 bases). CDR1 and CDR2 from the germline V gene are WNHNN and SYGVQD (reference sequence). CDR3 length: 12 amino acids. The germline V and J ends were trimmed by 6 bases and 7 bases, with 10 bases remaining between them. The CDR3 DNA is TGCGCCAGCAGGGGTCGGGAGAACATTCAGTACTTC. This sequence encodes CASRGRENIQYF.